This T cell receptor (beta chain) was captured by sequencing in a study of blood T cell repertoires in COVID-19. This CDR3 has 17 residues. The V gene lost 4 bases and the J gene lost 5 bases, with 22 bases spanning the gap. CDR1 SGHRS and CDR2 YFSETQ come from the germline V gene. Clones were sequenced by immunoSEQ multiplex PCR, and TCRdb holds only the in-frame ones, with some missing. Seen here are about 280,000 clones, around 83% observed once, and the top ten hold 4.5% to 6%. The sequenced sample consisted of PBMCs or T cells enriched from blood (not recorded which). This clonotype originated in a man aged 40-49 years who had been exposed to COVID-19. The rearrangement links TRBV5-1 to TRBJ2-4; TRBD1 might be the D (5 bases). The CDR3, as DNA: TGCGCCAGCAGCCGACCCACCCCCCCGCAGGGTCAAAACATTCAGTACTTC. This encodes CASSRPTPPQGQNIQYF.